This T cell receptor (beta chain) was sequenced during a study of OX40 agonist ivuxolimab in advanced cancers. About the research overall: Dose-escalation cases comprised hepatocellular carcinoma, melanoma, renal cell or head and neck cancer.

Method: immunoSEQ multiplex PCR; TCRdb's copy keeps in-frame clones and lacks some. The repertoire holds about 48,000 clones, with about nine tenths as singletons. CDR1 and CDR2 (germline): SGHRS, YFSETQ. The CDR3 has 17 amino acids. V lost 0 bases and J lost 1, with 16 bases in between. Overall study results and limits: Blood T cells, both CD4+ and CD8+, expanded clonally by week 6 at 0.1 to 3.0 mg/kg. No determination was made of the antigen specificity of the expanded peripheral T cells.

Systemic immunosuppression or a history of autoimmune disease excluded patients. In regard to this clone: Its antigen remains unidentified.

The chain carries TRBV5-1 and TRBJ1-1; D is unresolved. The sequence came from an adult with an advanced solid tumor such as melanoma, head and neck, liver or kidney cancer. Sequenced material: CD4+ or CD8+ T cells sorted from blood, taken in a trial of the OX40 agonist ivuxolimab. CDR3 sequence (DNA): TGCGCCAGCAGCTTGGGGCGCCAAATGGGAGGGAACACTGAAGCTTTCTTT. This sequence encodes CASSLGRQMGGNTEAFF.